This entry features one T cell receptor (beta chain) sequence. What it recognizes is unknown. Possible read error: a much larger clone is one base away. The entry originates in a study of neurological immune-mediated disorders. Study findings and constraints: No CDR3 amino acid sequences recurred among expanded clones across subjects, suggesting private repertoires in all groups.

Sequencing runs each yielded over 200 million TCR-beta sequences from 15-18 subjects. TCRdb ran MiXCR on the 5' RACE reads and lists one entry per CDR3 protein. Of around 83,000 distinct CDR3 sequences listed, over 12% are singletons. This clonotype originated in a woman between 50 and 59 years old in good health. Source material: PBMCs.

The CDR3 coding sequence is TGTGCCAGCAGCCAGTTATACAGGGCTCGAGGAGCTTTCTTT. It codes for CASSQLYRARGAFF. The V gene is TRBV3-1, the J gene TRBJ1-1, with a weak D call TRBD1 (6 bases). The germline CDR1 and CDR2 sequences are LGHDT and YNNKEL (reference sequence). With 3 bases removed from V and 10 bases from J, the gap between germline ends came to 18 bases. The CDR3 runs 14 residues. The full variable domain, with the rest looked up from reference TRBV3-1 and TRBJ1-1, is DTAVSQTPKYLVTQMGNDKSIKCEQNLGHDTMYWYKQDSKKFLKIMFSYNNKELIINETVPNRFSPKSPDKAHLNLHINSLELGDSAVYFCASSQLYRARGAFFGQGTRLTVV.